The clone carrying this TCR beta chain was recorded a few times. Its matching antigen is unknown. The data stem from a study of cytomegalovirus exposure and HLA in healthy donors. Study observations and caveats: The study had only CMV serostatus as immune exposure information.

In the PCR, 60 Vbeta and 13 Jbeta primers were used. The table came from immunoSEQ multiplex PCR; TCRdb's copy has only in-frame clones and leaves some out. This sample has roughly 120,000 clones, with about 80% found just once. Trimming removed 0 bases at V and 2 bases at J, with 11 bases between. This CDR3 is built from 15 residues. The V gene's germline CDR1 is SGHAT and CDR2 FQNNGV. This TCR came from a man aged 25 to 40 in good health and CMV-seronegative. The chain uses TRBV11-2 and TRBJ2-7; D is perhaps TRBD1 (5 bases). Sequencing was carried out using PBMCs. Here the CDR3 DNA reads TGTGCCAGCAGCTTAGATAGGGGCCCAACCTACGAGCAGTACTTC. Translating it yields CASSLDRGPTYEQYF.